The clone carrying this TCR beta chain appeared a single time. The data were produced by immunoSEQ multiplex PCR, yet TCRdb's version contains in-frame clones alone and is incomplete. Found here are more than 300,000 clones, just under 85% of them singletons; the top ten hold 2% to 2.5%. Treatment specified: about 20 received Ad26.COV2.S at low or high dose, single or two shots; about five received placebo; per-sample allocation not given. The samples were gathered on day 63 after the first injection of vaccine or placebo. Cohort 1b enrolled adults aged 18-55 years in Boston. Germline CDR1 LNHDA, CDR2 SQIVND (reference sequence). The CDR3 sequence is 19 residues long. The V segment lost 2 bases and the J segment 1 base; nucleotides outside the gene matches: 8. This sample was included in a study of Ad26.COV2.S vaccination and SARS-CoV-2 variants. About the study: Recipients of Ad26.COV2.S got it intramuscularly, once or twice 56 days apart.

The chain carries TRBV19 and TRBJ2-1, with 13 bases that match TRBD2. The sample in question was peripheral blood, obtained in a trial of Ad26.COV2.S vaccine versus placebo. This sequence was found in a person aged 18-60 years who received the Ad26.COV2.S COVID-19 vaccine or a placebo. The CDR3 DNA is TGTGCCAGTAGTATAACTAGCGGGGGGGCCGTTGGTTCCTACAATGAGCAGTTCTTC. It encodes CASSITSGGAVGSYNEQFF.